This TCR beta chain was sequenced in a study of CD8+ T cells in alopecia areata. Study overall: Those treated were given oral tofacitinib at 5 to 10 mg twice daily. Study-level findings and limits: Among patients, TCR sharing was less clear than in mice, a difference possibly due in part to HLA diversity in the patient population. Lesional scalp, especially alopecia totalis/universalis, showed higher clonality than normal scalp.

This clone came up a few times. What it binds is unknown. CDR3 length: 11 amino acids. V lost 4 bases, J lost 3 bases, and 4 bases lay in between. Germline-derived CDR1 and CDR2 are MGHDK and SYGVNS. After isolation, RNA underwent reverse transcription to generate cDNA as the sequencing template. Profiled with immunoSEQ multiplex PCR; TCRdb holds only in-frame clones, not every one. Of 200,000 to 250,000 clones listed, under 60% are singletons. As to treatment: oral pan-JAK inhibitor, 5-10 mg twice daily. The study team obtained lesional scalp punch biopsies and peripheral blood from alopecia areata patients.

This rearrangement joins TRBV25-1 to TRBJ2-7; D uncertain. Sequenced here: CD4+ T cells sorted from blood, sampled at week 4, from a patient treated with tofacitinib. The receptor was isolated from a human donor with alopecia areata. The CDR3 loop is CASSAHYEQYF. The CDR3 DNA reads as TGTGCCAGCAGTGCCCACTACGAGCAGTACTTC.